The 32 T cell receptor beta chains in this list originate from one sample, sequenced in a study of blood T cells in healthy people across ages (dated by TCRdb to between 2014 and 2016). The method behind the library was 5' RACE. The reads were generated on an Illumina HiSeq 2500. A second roughly 7 to 11 cycle PCR used a sample-barcoded 5' primer and a J-beta primer mix. Clones were called with MiXCR by TCRdb after fastp trimmed the public reads at Q25, and only in-frame beta chains were retained. Each record represents a unique CDR3 protein, reported with the most common genes and DNA among its rows. This sample gives a few hundred thousand distinct CDR3 sequences in total; roughly a quarter of them show up just once. The ten largest clones represent about a fifth of the sample. The sequencing input was blood. The receptor source for this set is a woman aged 70-85 years in good health.

This clonotype has just a few counts. CDR3 nucleotides: TGTGCCAGCAGTGAGGGTCGTATCGGAGGGGTACAAGAGACCCAGTACTTC. Translation: CASSEGRIGGVQETQYF. This chain joins TRBV25-1 and TRBJ2-5; a weak D match, TRBD2 (6 bases). V lost 3 bases and J lost 2, with 19 bases in between. This CDR3 spans 17 amino acids. Germline V CDR1 and CDR2: MGHDK, SYGVNS.

A few counts support this clonotype. This chain joins TRBV20-1 and TRBJ1-1; D gene uncertain. Trimming cost V 3 bases and J 6 bases, with 11 bases left between them. Germline V gene data show CDR1 as DFQATT and CDR2 as SNEGSKA (reference sequence). The CDR3 covers 12 residues. The CDR3 region is CSARIGSPEAFF. CDR3 nucleotides: TGCAGTGCTAGGATAGGTTCGCCTGAAGCTTTCTTT.

The chain employs TRBV12-3 or TRBV12-4 and TRBJ2-4; maybe TRBD1 (6 bases). This CDR3 region has 15 residues. V was cut by 3 bases and J by 3 bases, with 12 bases left in between. CDR3 protein: CASSFSGDGKNIQYF. CDR3 DNA: TGTGCCAGCAGTTTCTCAGGGGATGGCAAAAACATTCAGTACTTC.

The V gene is TRBV12-3 or TRBV12-4, the J gene TRBJ1-2; 9 bases agree with TRBD1. This CDR3 spans 15 amino acids. Germline trimming cut 7 bases from V and 2 bases from J; bases unmatched to any gene: 8. The CDR3 bases are TGTGCCAGCACGCCCAGACAGGGGGGGAACTATGGCTACACCTTC. It encodes CASTPRQGGNYGYTF.

V gene TRBV3-1 combines with J gene TRBJ1-2; D remains unclear. V was cut by 1 base and J by 2 bases, with 5 bases left in between. The germline V gene has CDR1 LGHDT and CDR2 YNNKEL (reference sequence). The CDR3 consists of 13 residues. CDR3 DNA: TGTGCCAGCAGCCAAGTTGTGAACTATGGCTACACCTTC. Translated, it gives CASSQVVNYGYTF.

This clonotype was observed a few times. This rearrangement joins TRBV20-1 to TRBJ2-5, with TRBD2 matching 11 bases. Germline V lookup: CDR1 DFQATT, CDR2 SNEGSKA (reference sequence). This CDR3 contains 14 residues. J gave up 9 bases and V 3 bases, and 9 bases lay outside the gene matches. In DNA, the CDR3 is TGCAGTGCTAGGGGCTCGACTAGCGGGGAGGCCCAGTACTTC. Amino acid sequence: CSARGSTSGEAQYF.

A word on this clonotype: One junction end disagrees with the germline gene, perhaps due to a read error. The V and J genes are TRBV3-1 and TRBJ2-1, with TRBD2 matching 10 bases. The CDR3 extends over 18 amino acids. In germline, CDR1 is LGHDT, CDR2 YNNKEL (reference sequence). This CDR3 reads CASNQVQRGGRSYNEQFF. The CDR3 nucleotides read TGTGCCAGCAACCAAGTTCAGCGGGGGGGCCGGTCCTACAATGAGCAGTTCTTC.

This clonotype was seen only a few times. This chain uses TRBV6-6 with TRBJ2-7; TRBD1 agrees at 7 bases. The CDR3 extends over 14 amino acids. Germline V gene lookup returns CDR1 MNHNY and CDR2 SVGAGI (reference sequence). V lost 6 bases, J lost 6 bases, and 11 bases stayed unmatched. The CDR3 here is CASSPTTGESEQYF. The CDR3 nucleotides read TGTGCCAGCAGCCCGACCACAGGGGAAAGCGAGCAGTACTTC.

V gene TRBV20-1 combines with J gene TRBJ1-5, with a possible D match to TRBD1 (6 bases). CDR1 and CDR2 from the germline V gene are DFQATT and SNEGSKA (reference sequence). The length of the CDR3 is 13 residues. V lost 3 bases, J lost 4 bases, and 10 bases lay in between. The CDR3 loop is CSARDRMNQPQHF. CDR3 coding DNA: TGCAGTGCTAGGGACAGAATGAATCAGCCCCAGCATTTT.

A few counts support this clonotype. J is TRBJ1-3 and V is TRBV18, with D possibly matching TRBD1 (5 bases). The ends were cut back, 0 bases at V and 0 bases at J, with 12 bases in the middle. Germline lookup yields CDR1 KGHSH and CDR2 LQKENI. The CDR3 runs 17 residues. The DNA for the CDR3 is TGTGCCAGCTCACCACCGGGCAGGGCTGACTCTGGAAACACCATATATTTT. Translating gives CASSPPGRADSGNTIYF.

The chain's CDR3 is CASSPSGTGGISEQFF. CDR3 in DNA: TGTGCCAGCAGCCCCTCCGGGACAGGGGGAATTAGTGAGCAGTTCTTC. J is TRBJ2-5 and V is TRBV7-3; 11 bases match TRBD1. TRBJ2-1 matches the DNA end more closely, so the J call is doubtful. The CDR3 is 16 residues long. Germline V gene data show CDR1 as SGHTA and CDR2 as FQGTGA.

This clonotype was seen a few times. The chain uses TRBV5-1 and TRBJ2-1, with TRBD2 matching over 7 bases. The CDR3 has 13 amino acids. Germline V CDR1 and CDR2: SGHRS, YFSETQ. The trim removed 4 bases at V and 6 bases at J, leaving 4 bases unmatched. The CDR3 reads CASSLLAPNEQFF. The CDR3 nucleotides read TGCGCCAGCAGCCTACTAGCGCCCAATGAGCAGTTCTTC.

There are a few counts of this clonotype. The junction does not match germline at one end; this may be a read error. CDR3 sequence reads: CASSYSISSTDTQYF. The CDR3 DNA reads TGTGCCAGCAGTTACTCGATCAGTAGCACAGATACACAGTATTTT. The V gene is TRBV6-5, the J gene TRBJ2-3; D is ambiguous. The germline gives CDR1 MNHEY, CDR2 SVGAGI. The CDR3 is 15 residues long.

V and J are TRBV6-5 and TRBJ1-2, with D unresolved. The V and J ends lost 6 bases and 6 bases respectively, with 14 bases between them. The CDR3 contains 13 residues. Germline loops: CDR1 MNHEY, CDR2 SVGAGI. In nucleotides, the CDR3 is TGTGCCAGCAGCGACTGGGGAGGGAATGGCTACACCTTC. This gives the protein CASSDWGGNGYTF.

This clonotype appeared a few times. This chain joins TRBV28 and TRBJ1-1; D is undetermined. There are 12 residues in the CDR3. Germline lookup yields CDR1 MDHEN and CDR2 SYDVKM. Trimming cost V 3 bases and J 4 bases, with 6 bases left between them. CDR3 bases: TGTGCCAGCAGTTTGAAAACCACTGAAGCTTTCTTT. As protein: CASSLKTTEAFF.

Comments on this clonotype: At one end the junction does not follow the germline gene, possibly because of a read error. J is TRBJ1-4 and V is TRBV9; no reliable D call. Germline values: CDR1 SGDLS, CDR2 YYNGEE. The CDR3 is made up of 15 amino acids. The CDR3 DNA is TGTGCCAGCAGCCCCGGGCAGGAGATTAATGAAAAACTGCTTTTT. Translation: CASSPGQEINEKLLF.

The V gene is TRBV5-5, the J gene TRBJ1-4, with D possibly matching TRBD1 (5 bases). The CDR3 loop spans 14 amino acids. V was clipped by 1 base and J by 8 bases, with 12 bases between them. Germline-derived CDR1 and CDR2 are SGHKS and YYEKEE (reference sequence). The CDR3 region has the DNA TGTGCCAGCAGCTTGATCGGGACTGTCGAAAAACTGTTTTTT. Translating it yields CASSLIGTVEKLFF.

This clonotype was detected a few times. The V and J genes are TRBV6-6 and TRBJ2-4; D could derive from TRBD1 or TRBD2 (6 bases each). Looked up from germline, CDR1 is MNHNY and CDR2 is SVGAGI (reference sequence). V was shortened by 0 bases and J by 1 base, with 10 bases between the two germline ends. This CDR3 has 16 amino acids. CDR3 region: CASSYSGGSAKNIQYF. CDR3 coding DNA: TGTGCCAGCAGTTACTCGGGGGGCTCGGCCAAAAACATTCAGTACTTC.

The genes are TRBV4-2 and TRBJ2-1, with TRBD2 as a possible D gene (6 bases). The CDR3 is 15 amino acids. The germline CDR1 and CDR2 sequences are LGHNA and YNFKEQ. V lost 5 bases, J lost 4 bases, and 15 bases lay in between. CDR3 DNA: TGTGCCAGCAGCGAGTCCACCGGGGGTTACAATGAGCAGTTCTTC. Its translation is CASSESTGGYNEQFF.

This clonotype occurred a few times. CDR3 region: CASRLATGVGNEKLFF. In nucleotides, the CDR3 is TGTGCCAGCAGACTCGCGACAGGGGTTGGAAATGAAAAACTGTTTTTT. V is TRBV12-3 or TRBV12-4 and J is TRBJ1-4, with 8 positions matching TRBD1. With 6 bases clipped from V and 5 bases from J, the junction kept 11 bases outside the gene matches. The CDR3 length is 16 residues.

For this clonotype: A read error may account for a junction end that differs from germline. J is TRBJ1-4 and V is TRBV6-1; 8 bases align to TRBD1. CDR3 length: 14 amino acids. CDR1 and CDR2 from the germline V gene are MNHNS and SASEGT. CDR3 sequence reads: CAASSGGAGEELFF. CDR3 nucleotides: TGTGCCGCATCATCAGGGGGCGCGGGTGAAGAACTGTTTTTT.

This clonotype showed up just a few times. The V call is TRBV20-1, the J call TRBJ2-3, with a tentative D call TRBD2 (6 bases). Germline V gene lookup returns CDR1 DFQATT and CDR2 SNEGSKA (reference sequence). There are 15 residues in the CDR3. Trimming pared 5 bases from V and 6 bases from J, leaving 21 bases between. The CDR3 loop reads CSAPDRLVGTDTQYF. The CDR3 nucleotides read TGCAGTGCTCCTGATAGACTAGTAGGGACCGATACGCAGTATTTT.

This clonotype has ten or more counts. The chain links TRBV24-1 to TRBJ2-6; D not certain. Germline CDR1 KGHDR, CDR2 SFDVKD. This CDR3 comprises 16 residues. The germline V and J ends were trimmed by 5 bases and 0 bases, with 10 bases remaining between them. CDR3 sequence (DNA): TGTGCCACCAGTGTAACAAGAGGCTCTGGGGCCAACGTCCTGACTTTC. Translating it yields CATSVTRGSGANVLTF.

A few counts support this clonotype. The chain links TRBV20-1 to TRBJ1-1, with a weak D call TRBD1 (6 bases). Germline V lookup: CDR1 DFQATT, CDR2 SNEGSKA (reference sequence). CDR3 length: 13 residues. Between the trimmed V and J ends, which lost 3 bases and 3 bases, there was a span of 11 bases. The CDR3 DNA is TGCAGTGCTAGCCGGGACACCTACACTGAAGCTTTCTTT. Encoded protein: CSASRDTYTEAFF.

This clonotype showed up just a few times. This sequence joins TRBV3-1 and TRBJ2-4; 7 nucleotides match TRBD1. This CDR3 spans 14 amino acids. The germline CDR1 and CDR2 sequences are LGHDT and YNNKEL (reference sequence). Trimming removed 4 bases from V and 5 bases from J; junction bases left unmatched: 5. The CDR3 protein is CASSPRDSQNIQYF. CDR3 DNA sequence: TGTGCCAGCAGCCCTCGGGACAGTCAAAACATTCAGTACTTC.

This clonotype was seen more than once but under ten times. The chain uses TRBV9 and TRBJ2-1; D possibly corresponds to TRBD2 (5 bases). Germline V gives CDR1 SGDLS, CDR2 YYNGEE. The CDR3 runs to 16 residues. V was pared by 0 bases and J by 1 base, with 11 bases between. CDR3 DNA: TGTGCCAGCAGCGTAGCCGGGATCAGGTCCTACAATGAGCAGTTCTTC. Amino acid sequence: CASSVAGIRSYNEQFF.

This clonotype was counted only a few times. The genes are TRBV9 and TRBJ1-2, with a tentative D call TRBD1 (5 bases). Germline assignment: CDR1 SGDLS and CDR2 YYNGEE. With 7 bases removed from V and 5 bases from J, the gap between germline ends came to 18 bases. This CDR3 comprises 14 residues. The CDR3 coding sequence is TGTGCCAGCCGCCGTCGAGGGGCGGCATATGGCTACACCTTC. The encoded protein is CASRRRGAAYGYTF.

V usage is TRBV6-1 and J usage is TRBJ2-3, with a possible D match to TRBD1 (5 bases). V was trimmed by 2 bases and J by 0 bases, leaving 9 bases between them. The CDR3 runs 15 residues. Germline V gives CDR1 MNHNS, CDR2 SASEGT. The CDR3 DNA follows: TGTGCCAGCAGTGAATGGGGCCAGAGCACAGATACGCAGTATTTT. Residues: CASSEWGQSTDTQYF.

The chain couples TRBV20-1 to TRBJ1-6; TRBD1 matches at 8 bases. The CDR3 totals 14 residues. The germline CDR1 and CDR2 sequences are DFQATT and SNEGSKA (reference sequence). Trimming removed 3 bases from V and 7 bases from J; junction bases left unmatched: 5. The CDR3 protein is CSASPQGGNSPLHF. The CDR3 DNA follows: TGCAGTGCTAGCCCACAGGGGGGGAATTCACCCCTCCACTTT.

This clonotype was counted only a few times. V and J are TRBV21-1 and TRBJ2-5; the DNA was not used to check the table's D call, TRBD2. TRBV21-1 is noted as a pseudogene. The CDR3 sequence is 21 residues long. CDR3 sequence (DNA): TGTGCCAGCAGCAAAGGAATCGAGCGGGGGGTCCGGGGGTCGTTTCAAGAGACCCAGTACTTC. Encoded protein: CASSKGIERGVRGSFQETQYF.

The chain combines TRBV29-1 with TRBJ2-3; 7 nucleotides line up with TRBD2. V shed 4 bases and J 0 bases; nucleotides not matched to a gene: 1. Germline-derived CDR1 and CDR2 are SQVTM and ANQGSEA. This CDR3 is 13 amino acids long. Written as DNA, the CDR3 is TGCAGCGTTGGGGGGGGGAGCACAGATACGCAGTATTTT. As protein: CSVGGGSTDTQYF.

The gene calls are TRBV12-3 or TRBV12-4 and TRBJ2-3; 11 bases line up with TRBD2. The CDR3 is 15 amino acids. V lost 6 bases, J lost 5 bases, and 7 bases stayed unmatched. The CDR3 sequence is CASSLSGGALDTQYF. CDR3 coding DNA: TGTGCCAGCAGCCTTAGCGGGGGGGCCTTAGATACGCAGTATTTT.